The entry below gives a single TCR beta chain sequence along with its context. No antigen is known for it. The same CDR3 also results from other DNA sequences found in this sample. The sample comes from a study of shared clonotypes between healthy human individuals. The study's findings and limits: In contrast to clonotypes shared by all four donors, non-shared clonotypes had lower generation probabilities.

Germline V gives CDR1 MNHEY, CDR2 SVGAGI. CDR3 size: 12 residues. The ends were cut back, 6 bases at V and 5 bases at J, with 7 bases in the middle. Each donor was a Caucasian adult residing in Nashville, Tennessee. The authors loaded roughly 200 ng DNA, roughly 27,000 T cell genomes, into sorted-subset replicate PCRs. The table came from immunoSEQ multiplex PCR; TCRdb's copy has only in-frame clones and leaves some out. The sample consists of some 1 million clones, more than 65% of them appearing once. The sequenced sample consisted of memory CD4+ T cells sorted from blood. Noted subset: CD45RA-negative fraction. This sequence was found in a young man in good health. V and J are TRBV6-5 and TRBJ1-4; D gene uncertain. The chain's CDR3 is CASRSPNEKLFF. CDR3 sequence (DNA): TGTGCCAGCAGATCGCCAAATGAAAAACTGTTTTTT.